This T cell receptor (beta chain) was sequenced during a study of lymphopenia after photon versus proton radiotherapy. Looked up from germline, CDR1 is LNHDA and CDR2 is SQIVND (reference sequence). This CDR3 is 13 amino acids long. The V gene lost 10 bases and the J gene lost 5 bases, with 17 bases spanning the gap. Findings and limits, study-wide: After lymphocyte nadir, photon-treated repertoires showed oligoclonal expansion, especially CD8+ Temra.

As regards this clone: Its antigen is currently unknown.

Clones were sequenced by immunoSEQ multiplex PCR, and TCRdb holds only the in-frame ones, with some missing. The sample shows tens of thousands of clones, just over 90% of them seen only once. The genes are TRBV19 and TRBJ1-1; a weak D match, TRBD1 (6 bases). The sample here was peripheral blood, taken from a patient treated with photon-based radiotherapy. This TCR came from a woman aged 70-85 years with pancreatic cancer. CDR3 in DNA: TGTGCCACTACCGGGGGGGGGCGAACTGAAGCTTTCTTT. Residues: CATTGGGRTEAFF.